One T cell receptor beta chain is described in this entry. The data are from a study of cytomegalovirus exposure and HLA in healthy donors. Use of 60 Vbeta and 13 Jbeta primers characterized the PCR. Libraries were prepared by immunoSEQ multiplex PCR; TCRdb keeps only in-frame clonotypes and omits some of them. This repertoire shows under 200,000 clones, roughly 80% found once; its top ten account for nearly 8.5%. The specimen was PBMCs. The clonotype originates from a male donor in good health and CMV-seropositive.

The CDR3 DNA is TGTGCCTGGGGACTAGCGGGAGTGGGCGGGGAGCTGTTTTTT. Translating it yields CAWGLAGVGGELFF. The rearrangement joins TRBV30 to TRBJ2-2; the match to TRBD2 covers 13 bases. Per the germline V gene, CDR1 is GTSNPN and CDR2 is SVGIG (reference sequence). The CDR3 spans 14 residues. J gave up 7 bases and V 5 bases, and 4 bases lay outside the gene matches.